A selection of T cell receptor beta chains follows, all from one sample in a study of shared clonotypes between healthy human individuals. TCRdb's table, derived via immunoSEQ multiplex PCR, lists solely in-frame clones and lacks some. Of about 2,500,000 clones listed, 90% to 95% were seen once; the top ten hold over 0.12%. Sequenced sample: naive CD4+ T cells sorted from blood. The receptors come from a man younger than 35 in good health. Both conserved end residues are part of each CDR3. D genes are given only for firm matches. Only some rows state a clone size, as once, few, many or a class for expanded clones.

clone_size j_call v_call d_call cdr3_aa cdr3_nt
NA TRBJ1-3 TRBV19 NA CASSPLATNPGQTGSGNTIYF TGTGCCAGCAGCCCGTTGGCCACCAATCCGGGACAAACGGGCTCTGGAAACACCATATATTTT
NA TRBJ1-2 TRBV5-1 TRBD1 CASSDGQGPYGYTF TGCGCCAGCAGCGACGGACAGGGGCCTTATGGCTACACCTTC
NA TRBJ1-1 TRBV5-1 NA CASSPTTLGNTEAFF TGCGCCAGCAGCCCTACAACCCTGGGGAACACTGAAGCTTTCTTT
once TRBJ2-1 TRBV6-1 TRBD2 CASSEKRRLAGYNEQFF TGTGCCAGCAGTGAAAAAAGGAGACTAGCGGGGTACAATGAGCAGTTCTTC
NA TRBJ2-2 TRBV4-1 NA CASSQGLLNTGELFF TGCGCCAGCAGCCAAGGGTTACTTAACACCGGGGAGCTGTTTTTT
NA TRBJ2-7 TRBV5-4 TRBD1 CASSLTGSSYEQYF TGTGCCAGCAGTTTGACAGGGAGCTCCTACGAGCAGTACTTC
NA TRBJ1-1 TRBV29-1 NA CSVENDSEAFF TGCAGCGTTGAAAACGACAGTGAAGCTTTCTTT
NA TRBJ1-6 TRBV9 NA CASSLNPLENSPLHF TGTGCCAGCAGCTTAAACCCGCTCGAGAATTCACCCCTCCACTTT
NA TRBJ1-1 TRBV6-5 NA CASSERLMNTEAFF TGTGCCAGCAGCGAGAGACTTATGAACACTGAAGCTTTCTTT
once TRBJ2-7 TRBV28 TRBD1 CASPPDRRSYEQYF TGTGCCAGCCCCCCGGACAGGCGCTCCTACGAGCAGTACTTC
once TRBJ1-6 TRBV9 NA CASSVFGGADNSPLHF TGTGCCAGCAGCGTATTCGGGGGCGCGGATAATTCACCCCTCCACTTT
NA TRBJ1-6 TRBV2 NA CASSEFEGSGSPLHF TGTGCCAGCAGTGAATTTGAGGGCTCTGGTTCACCCCTCCACTTT
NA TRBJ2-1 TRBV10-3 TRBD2 CAISGNSGSLYEQFF TGTGCCATCAGTGGTAATAGCGGGAGTCTCTATGAGCAGTTCTTC
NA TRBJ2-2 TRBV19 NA CASVLSPNTGELFF TGTGCCAGTGTGCTGAGTCCGAACACCGGGGAGCTGTTTTTT
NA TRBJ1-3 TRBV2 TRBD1 CASKRTGNSGNTIYF TGTGCCAGCAAGCGGACAGGGAACTCTGGAAACACCATATATTTT
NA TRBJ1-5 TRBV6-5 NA CASSRGGGQPQHF TGTGCCAGCAGCCGTGGGGGGGGTCAGCCCCAGCATTTT
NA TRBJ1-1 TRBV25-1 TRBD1 CASSEGQGARTEAFF TGTGCCAGCAGTGAGGGTCAGGGGGCGAGAACTGAAGCTTTCTTT
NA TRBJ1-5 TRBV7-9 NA CASSEAGTPEPQHF TGTGCCAGCAGCGAAGCCGGGACACCTGAGCCCCAGCATTTT
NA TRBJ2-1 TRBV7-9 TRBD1 CASSWGTGGMNEQFF TGTGCCAGCAGCTGGGGGACAGGGGGCATGAATGAGCAGTTCTTC
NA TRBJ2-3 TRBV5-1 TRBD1 CASSFTGDTDTQYF TGCGCCAGCAGCTTTACAGGGGACACAGATACGCAGTATTTT
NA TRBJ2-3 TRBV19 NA CASRIDWSSTDTQYF TGTGCCAGTAGGATAGACTGGTCTAGCACAGATACGCAGTATTTT
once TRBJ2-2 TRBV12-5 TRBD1 CASGLARMTGVATGELFF TGTGCTAGTGGTTTGGCACGGATGACAGGGGTGGCCACCGGGGAGCTGTTTTTT
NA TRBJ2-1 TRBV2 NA CASTPTEVDEQFF TGTGCCAGCACCCCAACGGAAGTCGATGAGCAGTTCTTC
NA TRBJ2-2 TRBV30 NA CAWSAGEPTGELFF TGTGCCTGGAGTGCCGGGGAACCAACCGGGGAGCTGTTTTTT
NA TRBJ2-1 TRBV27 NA CASSLYLRSDLGLNEQFF TGTGCCAGCAGTTTATATCTACGATCCGATCTAGGTCTCAATGAGCAGTTCTTC
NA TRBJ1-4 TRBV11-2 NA CASSHPGAVKLFF TGTGCCAGCAGCCACCCGGGAGCGGTAAAACTGTTTTTT
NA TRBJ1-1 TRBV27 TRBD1 CASRRTGTTEAFF TGTGCCAGCAGGCGGACAGGGACCACTGAAGCTTTCTTT
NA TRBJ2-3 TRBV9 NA CASSIGSSTDTQYF TGTGCCAGCAGTATAGGGTCTAGCACAGATACGCAGTATTTT
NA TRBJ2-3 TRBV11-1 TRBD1 CASSLGIDRVDTQYF TGTGCCAGCAGCTTAGGGATAGACAGGGTTGATACGCAGTATTTT
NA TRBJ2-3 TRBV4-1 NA CASSQLKAGATDTQYF TGCGCCAGCAGCCAACTAAAGGCGGGGGCCACAGATACGCAGTATTTT
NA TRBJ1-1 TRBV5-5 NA CASSLEAALNTEAFF TGTGCCAGCAGCTTGGAGGCAGCCCTGAACACTGAAGCTTTCTTT
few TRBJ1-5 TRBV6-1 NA CASSEVKGSNQPQHF TGTGCCAGCAGTGAAGTAAAGGGATCCAATCAGCCCCAGCATTTT
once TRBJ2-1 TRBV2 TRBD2 CASSEVLAGVPWNEQFF TGTGCCAGCAGTGAAGTGCTAGCGGGGGTCCCTTGGAATGAGCAGTTCTTC
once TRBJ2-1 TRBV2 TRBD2 CASSTGTSSIF TGTGCCAGCAGCACCGGGACTAGTTCCATCTTC
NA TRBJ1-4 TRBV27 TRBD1 CASSSPGQGNMSKEKLFF TGTGCCAGCAGTTCCCCGGGACAGGGGAATATGTCGAAAGAAAAACTGTTTTTT
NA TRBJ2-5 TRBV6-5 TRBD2 CASSPVAGRETQYF TGTGCCAGCAGTCCGGTAGCGGGACGAGAGACCCAGTACTTC
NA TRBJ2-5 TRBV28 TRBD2 CASRGTSRKTQYF TGTGCCAGCCGGGGGACTAGCAGGAAGACCCAGTACTTC
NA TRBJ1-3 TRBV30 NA CAWSEGGLAGNTIYF TGTGCCTGGAGTGAGGGGGGTCTCGCCGGAAACACCATATATTTT
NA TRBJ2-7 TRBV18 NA CASAVKSDHEQYF TGTGCCAGCGCGGTGAAATCGGATCACGAGCAGTACTTC
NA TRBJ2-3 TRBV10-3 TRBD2 CAISEPGLAGAGSTQYF TGTGCCATCAGTGAGCCGGGACTAGCGGGAGCTGGCAGTACGCAGTATTTT
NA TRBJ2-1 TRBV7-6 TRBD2 CASSLGSTSGIEQFF TGTGCCAGCAGCTTAGGATCGACTAGCGGGATCGAGCAGTTCTTC
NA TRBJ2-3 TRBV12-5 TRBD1 CASGMGQGAGDTQYF TGTGCTAGTGGTATGGGACAGGGGGCTGGGGATACGCAGTATTTT
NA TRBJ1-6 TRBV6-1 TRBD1 CASGEGARDNSPLHF TGTGCCAGCGGGGAGGGGGCCCGAGATAATTCACCCCTCCACTTT
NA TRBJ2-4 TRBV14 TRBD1 CASSPTGGVQYF TGTGCCAGCAGCCCTACAGGGGGAGTTCAGTACTTC
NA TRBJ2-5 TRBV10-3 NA CAISPGSPGVETQYF TGTGCCATCAGTCCAGGGAGCCCCGGGGTTGAGACCCAGTACTTC
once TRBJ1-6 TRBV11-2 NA CASSSQGLSYNSPLHF TGTGCCAGCAGCTCACAGGGATTGTCCTATAATTCACCCCTCCACTTT
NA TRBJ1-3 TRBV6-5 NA CASSYSAGVNTIYF TGTGCCAGCAGTTACTCTGCAGGGGTAAACACCATATATTTT
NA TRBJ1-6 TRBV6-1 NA CASAHDTSGNSPLHF TGTGCCAGCGCCCACGACACATCAGGGAATTCACCCCTCCACTTT
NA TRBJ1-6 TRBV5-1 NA CASSPEKGISYNSPLHF TGCGCCAGCAGCCCAGAGAAGGGCATCTCCTATAATTCACCCCTCCACTTT
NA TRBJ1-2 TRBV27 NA CASSPNARYWGYTF TGTGCCAGCAGTCCCAACGCTCGCTATTGGGGCTACACCTTC
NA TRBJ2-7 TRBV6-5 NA CASSYSGTGTYEQYF TGTGCCAGCAGTTACTCCGGAACAGGGACCTACGAGCAGTACTTC
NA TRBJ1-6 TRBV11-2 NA CASSLVRGGLSPLHF TGTGCCAGCAGCTTAGTCAGGGGAGGGCTTTCACCCCTCCACTTT
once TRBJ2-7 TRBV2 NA CASSVDRDYEQYF TGTGCCAGCAGTGTTGACAGAGACTACGAGCAGTACTTC